This T cell receptor beta chain stems from a study of cytomegalovirus exposure and HLA in healthy donors. The study, taken as a whole, reports: In vitro data verified a few CMV-associated chains as specific for CMV antigens. Some TCR beta chains (164 of them) were listed as cytomegalovirus-associated. Subsequent analysis of the approximately 110 validation repertoires found a tendency for first-cohort TCR clusters to co-occur.

This clone was found once. The antigen is not known. Assay used: immunoSEQ multiplex PCR; TCRdb lists only in-frame clones, some missing. Of 110,000 to 150,000 clones in the sample, about 94% are singletons; the top ten hold over 1.5%. The CDR3 is 16 amino acids. Germline loops: CDR1 SGDLS, CDR2 YYNGEE. Trimming stripped 3 bases from V and 0 bases from J, with 14 bases between. The clonotype comes from a man aged 18-30 years in good health and CMV-seropositive. The chain links TRBV9 to TRBJ2-3; a weak D match, TRBD1 (6 bases). The source material was PBMCs. As DNA, the CDR3 is TGTGCCAGCAGCGCCCAGGGGTTTCTTAGCACAGATACGCAGTATTTT. It specifies CASSAQGFLSTDTQYF.